Listed below are T cell receptor beta chains from one sample, sequenced in a study of T cells in Graves' hyperthyroidism and ophthalmopathy. Each CDR3 protein gets one entry after TCRdb re-called the multiplex PCR reads with MiXCR. The sample lists fewer than 650,000 distinct CDR3 sequences; around 13% were seen once. Sequencing used blood. These receptor sequences come from a woman aged 40 to 50 with Graves' hyperthyroidism. Each CDR3 is given with its conserved first and last residue. Fields, in order: J gene, D gene, V gene, clone size, CDR3 protein, CDR3 DNA. A D gene is named only where the DNA matches it firmly. Clone size is shown for a subset of rows, as once, few, many or a class of expanded clone.

TRBJ1-2,.,TRBV27,many,CASSPLGGTYGYTF,TGTGCCAGCAGTCCCCTAGGGGGGACATATGGCTACACCTTC
TRBJ1-1,.,TRBV24-1,many,CATSVSPPPEAFF,TGTGCCACCAGTGTATCCCCCCCCCCTGAAGCTTTCTTT
TRBJ2-7,.,TRBV28,many,CASSGAGAPATYEQYF,TGTGCCAGCAGCGGGGCGGGGGCGCCCGCCACCTACGAGCAGTACTTC
TRBJ2-4,.,TRBV19,few,CASMDPGSAKNIQYF,TGTGCCAGTATGGACCCCGGGTCGGCCAAAAACATTCAGTACTTC
TRBJ1-1,.,TRBV4-2,few,CASSQGRQFDTEAFF,TGTGCCAGCAGCCAAGGGAGACAGTTTGACACTGAAGCTTTCTTT
TRBJ1-4,.,TRBV25-1,.,CASSLPYRVGEKLFF,TGTGCCAGCAGTTTACCCTACAGGGTAGGGGAAAAACTGTTTTTT
TRBJ1-1,TRBD1,TRBV6-1,.,CASRGYRGPEAFF,TGTGCCAGCAGGGGATACAGGGGACCTGAAGCTTTCTTT
TRBJ2-1,.,TRBV3-1,many,CASSQGTKQFF,TGTGCCAGCAGCCAAGGGACTAAGCAGTTCTTC
TRBJ1-5,.,TRBV19,.,CASSMGREGNQPQHF,TGTGCCAGTAGTATGGGCAGGGAGGGCAATCAGCCCCAGCATTTT
TRBJ2-7,.,TRBV7-6,many,CASSLVAATAYEQYF,TGTGCCAGCAGCTTAGTTGCGGCGACCGCATACGAGCAGTACTTC
TRBJ1-2,.,TRBV5-5,.,CASSLAPEGDYGYTF,TGTGCCAGCAGCTTGGCCCCGGAGGGTGACTATGGCTACACCTTC
TRBJ1-1,.,TRBV13,.,CASSLDDSPEAFF,TGTGCCAGCAGCCTGGACGACTCTCCAGAAGCTTTCTTT
TRBJ1-4,TRBD1,TRBV6-1,few,CASRGDRVTYEKLFF,TGTGCCAGCAGGGGGGACAGGGTCACGTATGAAAAACTGTTTTTT
TRBJ2-3,TRBD2,TRBV5-1,many,CASSLGLAEPSTDTQYF,TGCGCCAGCAGCTTGGGACTAGCGGAGCCAAGCACAGATACGCAGTATTTT
TRBJ1-3,.,TRBV7-6,few,CASSLVDSSGNTIYF,TGTGCCAGCAGCTTAGTGGACAGCTCTGGAAACACCATATATTTT
TRBJ2-7,TRBD2,TRBV7-2,.,CASSVGLAGGVVYEQYF,TGTGCCAGCAGCGTAGGACTAGCGGGAGGAGTAGTCTACGAGCAGTACTTC
TRBJ1-5,.,TRBV6-2/TRBV6-3,few,CASSRGSAGPNQPQHF,TGTGCCAGCAGCCGTGGATCGGCCGGCCCCAATCAGCCCCAGCATTTT
TRBJ2-1,.,TRBV4-1,.,CASSQARGGSYNEQFF,TGCGCCAGCAGCCAAGCACGGGGAGGCTCCTACAATGAGCAGTTCTTC
TRBJ1-5,.,TRBV3-1,many,CASSPATSSNQPQHF,TGTGCCAGCAGCCCGGCCACATCTAGCAATCAGCCCCAGCATTTT
TRBJ2-7,.,TRBV7-4,many,CASSSIGPLANPSYEQYF,TGTGCCAGCAGCTCTATAGGACCGCTAGCGAACCCCTCCTACGAGCAGTACTTC
TRBJ2-1,.,TRBV3-1,many,CASSQVLGFEQFF,TGTGCCAGCAGCCAAGTTTTGGGGTTTGAGCAGTTCTTC
TRBJ1-6,TRBD1,TRBV28,.,CASSSPGQGSNSPLHF,TGTGCCAGCAGTTCCCCGGGACAGGGGTCGAATTCACCCCTCCACTTT
TRBJ2-5,.,TRBV5-1,.,CASSLEGFETQYF,TGCGCCAGCAGCTTGGAGGGGTTTGAGACCCAGTACTTC
TRBJ2-7,TRBD1,TRBV4-1,.,CASSQAEGQDYEQYF,TGCGCCAGCAGCCAAGCGGAGGGACAGGACTACGAGCAGTACTTC
TRBJ1-2,.,TRBV18,few,CASSPSAGDYGYTF,TGTGCCAGCTCACCCTCCGCAGGTGACTATGGCTACACCTTC
TRBJ2-1,.,TRBV25-1,many,CASSEYRDHNEQFF,TGTGCCAGCAGTGAATATAGAGACCACAATGAGCAGTTCTTC
TRBJ2-5,.,TRBV13,many,CASSLSYLETQYF,TGTGCCAGCAGCCTATCTTATTTGGAGACCCAGTACTTC
TRBJ2-7,TRBD2,TRBV6-1,.,CASRFSGRGEQYF,TGTGCCAGCAGATTTAGCGGGAGGGGCGAGCAGTACTTC
TRBJ2-7,.,TRBV6-1,.,CASSGQESYEQYF,TGTGCCAGCAGTGGACAGGAATCCTACGAGCAGTACTTC
TRBJ2-2,TRBD2,TRBV9,.,CASSVEGSGRFAGELFF,TGTGCCAGCAGCGTAGAAGGTAGCGGGAGGTTCGCCGGGGAGCTGTTTTTT
TRBJ1-3,TRBD1,TRBV6-1,few,CASSDRTGSTIYF,TGTGCCAGCAGTGATCGGACAGGGTCCACCATATATTTT
TRBJ2-3,.,TRBV27,many,CASSSYPTDTQYF,TGTGCCAGCAGTTCGTACCCCACAGATACGCAGTATTTT
TRBJ1-1,.,TRBV19,.,CASSTQQGNTEAFF,TGTGCCAGTAGTACCCAACAGGGGAACACTGAAGCTTTCTTT
TRBJ1-1,TRBD1,TRBV7-9,few,CASSSDRGSTEAFF,TGTGCCAGCAGCTCAGACAGGGGGAGCACTGAAGCTTTCTTT
TRBJ1-6,TRBD1,TRBV9,.,CASSTGATNNSPLHF,TGTGCCAGCTCAACAGGGGCCACAAATAATTCACCCCTCCACTTT
TRBJ2-4,.,TRBV28,many,CASLEDLAKNIQYF,TGTGCCAGCCTAGAGGATCTAGCCAAAAACATTCAGTACTTC
TRBJ2-5,.,TRBV9,.,CASSVAGRDQETQYF,TGTGCCAGCAGCGTAGCTGGGCGGGATCAAGAGACCCAGTACTTC
TRBJ2-1,.,TRBV10-3,many,CAISESLGRVIRGNEQFF,TGTGCCATCAGTGAGTCTCTCGGTAGAGTGATCCGCGGCAATGAGCAGTTCTTC
TRBJ2-7,.,TRBV2,many,CASSIRLLGSDGDEQYF,TGTGCCAGCAGTATCCGACTCTTAGGGTCGGATGGCGACGAGCAGTACTTC
TRBJ2-1,TRBD1,TRBV7-9,.,CASSYTGTANEQFF,TGTGCCAGCAGCTACACCGGGACAGCCAATGAGCAGTTCTTC